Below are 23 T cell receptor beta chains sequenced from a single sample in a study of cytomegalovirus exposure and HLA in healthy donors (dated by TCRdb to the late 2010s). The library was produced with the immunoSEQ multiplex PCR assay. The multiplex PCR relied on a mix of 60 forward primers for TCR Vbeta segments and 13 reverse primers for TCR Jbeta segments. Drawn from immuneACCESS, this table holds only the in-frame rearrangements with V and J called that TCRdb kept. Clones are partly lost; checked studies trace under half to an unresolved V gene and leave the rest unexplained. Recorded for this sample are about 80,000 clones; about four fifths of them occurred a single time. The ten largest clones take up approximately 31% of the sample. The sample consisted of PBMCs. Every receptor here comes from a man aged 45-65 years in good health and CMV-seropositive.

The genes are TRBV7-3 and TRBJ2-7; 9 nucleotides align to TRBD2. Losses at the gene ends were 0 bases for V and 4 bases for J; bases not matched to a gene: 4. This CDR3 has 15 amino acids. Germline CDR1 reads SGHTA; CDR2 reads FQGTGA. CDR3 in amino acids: CASSLTSGSVYEQYF. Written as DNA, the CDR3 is TGTGCCAGCAGCTTAACTAGCGGGAGCGTGTACGAGCAGTACTTC.

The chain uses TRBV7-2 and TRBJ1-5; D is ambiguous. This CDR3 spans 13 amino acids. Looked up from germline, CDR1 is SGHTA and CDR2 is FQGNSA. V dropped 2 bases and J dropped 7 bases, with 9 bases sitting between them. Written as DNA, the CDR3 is TGTGCCAGCAGCTTATGGGCCGAGCAGCCCCAGCATTTT. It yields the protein CASSLWAEQPQHF.

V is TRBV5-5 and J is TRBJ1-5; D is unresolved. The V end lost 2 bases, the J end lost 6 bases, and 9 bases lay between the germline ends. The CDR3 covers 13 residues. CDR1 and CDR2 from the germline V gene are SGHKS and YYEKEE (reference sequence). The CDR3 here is CASSFTPGQPQHF. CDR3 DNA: TGTGCCAGCAGCTTCACGCCCGGTCAGCCCCAGCATTTT.

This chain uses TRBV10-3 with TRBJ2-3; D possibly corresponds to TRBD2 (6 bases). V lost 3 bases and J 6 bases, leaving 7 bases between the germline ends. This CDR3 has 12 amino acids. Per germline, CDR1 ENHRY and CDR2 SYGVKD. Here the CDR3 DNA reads TGTGCCATCAGTGACCGGGAGGATACGCAGTATTTT. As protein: CAISDREDTQYF.

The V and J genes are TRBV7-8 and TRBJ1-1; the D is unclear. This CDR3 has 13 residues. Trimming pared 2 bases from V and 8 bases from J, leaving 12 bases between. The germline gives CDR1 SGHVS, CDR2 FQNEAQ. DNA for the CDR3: TGTGCCAGCAGCTTATGGGAGACGGGAGAAGCTTTCTTT. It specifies CASSLWETGEAFF.

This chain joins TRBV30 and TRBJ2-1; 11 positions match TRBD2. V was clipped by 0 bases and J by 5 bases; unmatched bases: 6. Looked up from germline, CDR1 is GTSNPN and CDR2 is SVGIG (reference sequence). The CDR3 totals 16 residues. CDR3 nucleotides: TGTGCCTGGAGTGTACTGAGACTAGCGGGGAACAATGAGCAGTTCTTC. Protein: CAWSVLRLAGNNEQFF.

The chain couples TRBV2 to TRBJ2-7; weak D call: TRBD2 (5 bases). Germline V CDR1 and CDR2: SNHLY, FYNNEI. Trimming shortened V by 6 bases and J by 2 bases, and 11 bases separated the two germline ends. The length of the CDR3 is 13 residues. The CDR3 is CASSPDLTYEQYF. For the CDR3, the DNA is TGTGCCAGCAGCCCGGACTTGACCTACGAGCAGTACTTC.

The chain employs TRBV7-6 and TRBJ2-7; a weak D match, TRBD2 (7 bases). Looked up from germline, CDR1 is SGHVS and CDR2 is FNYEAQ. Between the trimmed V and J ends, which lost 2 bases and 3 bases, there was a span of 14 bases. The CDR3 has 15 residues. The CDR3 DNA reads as TGTGCCAGCAGCTTACAAGGGGGGGTAAGCTACGAGCAGTACTTC. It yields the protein CASSLQGGVSYEQYF.

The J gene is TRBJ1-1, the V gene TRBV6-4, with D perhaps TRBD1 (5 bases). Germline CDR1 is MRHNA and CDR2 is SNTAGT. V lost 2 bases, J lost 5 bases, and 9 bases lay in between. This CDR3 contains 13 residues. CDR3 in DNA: TGTGCCAGCAGTGACCCGGGGGGGACTGAAGCTTTCTTT. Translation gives CASSDPGGTEAFF.

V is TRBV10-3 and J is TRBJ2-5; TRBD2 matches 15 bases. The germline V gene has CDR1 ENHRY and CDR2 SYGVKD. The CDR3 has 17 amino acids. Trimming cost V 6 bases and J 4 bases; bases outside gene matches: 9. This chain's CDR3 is CAISRTSGRAGLETQYF. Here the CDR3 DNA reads TGTGCCATCAGCAGGACTAGCGGGAGGGCCGGTCTAGAGACCCAGTACTTC.

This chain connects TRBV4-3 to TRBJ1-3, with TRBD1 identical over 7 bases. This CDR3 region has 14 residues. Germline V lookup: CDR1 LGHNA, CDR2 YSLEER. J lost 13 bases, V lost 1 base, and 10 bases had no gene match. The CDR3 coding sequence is TGCGCCAGCAGCCAAGCTCTTCGGACAGGACTTATATATTTT. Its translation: CASSQALRTGLIYF.

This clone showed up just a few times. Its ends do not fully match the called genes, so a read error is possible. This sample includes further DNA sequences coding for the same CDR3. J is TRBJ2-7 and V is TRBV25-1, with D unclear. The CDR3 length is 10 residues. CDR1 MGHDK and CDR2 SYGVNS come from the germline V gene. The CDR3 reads CASSVHFSFF. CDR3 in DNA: TGTGCCAGCAGTGTTCACTTTAGCTTCTTC.

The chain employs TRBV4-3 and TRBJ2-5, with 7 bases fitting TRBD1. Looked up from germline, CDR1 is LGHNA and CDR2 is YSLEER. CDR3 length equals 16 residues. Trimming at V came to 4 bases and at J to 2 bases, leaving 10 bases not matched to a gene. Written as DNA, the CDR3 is TGCGCCAGCAGCCTTACAGCGACAGGGTATCAAGAGACCCAGTACTTC. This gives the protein CASSLTATGYQETQYF.

The CDR3 spells CAWNLAGTRTDTQYF. Here the CDR3 DNA reads TGTGCATGGAACCTCGCCGGGACTCGCACAGATACGCAGTATTTT. V gene TRBV5-4 combines with J gene TRBJ2-3, with D perhaps TRBD2 (6 bases). This CDR3 is built from 15 residues. CDR1 is SGHNT, CDR2 YYREEE, per germline (reference sequence). The complete variable domain, with remaining parts taken from reference TRBV5-4 and TRBJ2-3, reads ETGVTQSPTHLIKTRGQQVTLRCSSQSGHNTVSWYQQALGQGPQFIFQYYREEENGRGNFPPRFSGLQFPNYSSELNVNALELDDSALYLCAWNLAGTRTDTQYFGPGTRLTVL.

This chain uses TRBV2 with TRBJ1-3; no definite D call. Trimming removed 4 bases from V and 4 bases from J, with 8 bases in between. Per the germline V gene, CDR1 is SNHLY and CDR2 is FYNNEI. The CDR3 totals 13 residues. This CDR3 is CASSGGYGNTIYF. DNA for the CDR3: TGTGCCAGCAGTGGAGGGTACGGAAACACCATATATTTT.

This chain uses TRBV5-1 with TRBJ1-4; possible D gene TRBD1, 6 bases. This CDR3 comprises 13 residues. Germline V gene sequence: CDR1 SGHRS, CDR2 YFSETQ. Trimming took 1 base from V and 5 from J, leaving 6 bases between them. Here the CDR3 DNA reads TGCGCCAGCAGCTTGACAGGGAATGAAAAACTGTTTTTT. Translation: CASSLTGNEKLFF.

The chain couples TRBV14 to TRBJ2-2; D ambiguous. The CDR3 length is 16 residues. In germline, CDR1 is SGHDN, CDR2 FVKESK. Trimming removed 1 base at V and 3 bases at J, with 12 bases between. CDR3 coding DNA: TGTGCCAGCAGCCAAGTGTTAGCCCTACACACCGGGGAGCTGTTTTTT. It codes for CASSQVLALHTGELFF. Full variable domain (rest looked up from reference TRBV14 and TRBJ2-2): EAGVTQFPSHSVIEKGQTVTLRCDPISGHDNLYWYRRVMGKEIKFLLHFVKESKQDESGMPNNRFLAERTGGTYSTLKVQPAELEDSGVYFCASSQVLALHTGELFFGEGSRLTVL.

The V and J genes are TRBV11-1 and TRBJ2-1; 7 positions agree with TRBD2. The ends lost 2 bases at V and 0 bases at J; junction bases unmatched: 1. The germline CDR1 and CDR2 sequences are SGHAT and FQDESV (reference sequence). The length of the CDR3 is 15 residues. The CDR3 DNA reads TGTGCCAGCAGCTTACGCGGGAGCTCCTACAATGAGCAGTTCTTC. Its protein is CASSLRGSSYNEQFF.

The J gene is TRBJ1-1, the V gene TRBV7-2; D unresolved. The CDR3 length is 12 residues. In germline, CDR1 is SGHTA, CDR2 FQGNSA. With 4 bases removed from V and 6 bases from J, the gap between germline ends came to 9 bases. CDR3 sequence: CASSSVIAEAFF. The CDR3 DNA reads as TGTGCCAGCAGCTCCGTAATCGCTGAAGCTTTCTTT.

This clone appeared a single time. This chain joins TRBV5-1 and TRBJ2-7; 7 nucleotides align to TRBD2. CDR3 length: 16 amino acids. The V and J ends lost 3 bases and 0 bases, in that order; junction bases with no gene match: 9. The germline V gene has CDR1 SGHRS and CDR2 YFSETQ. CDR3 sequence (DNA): TGCGCCAGCAGCTATAGCGGGCCACCTAGCTCCTACGAGCAGTACTTC. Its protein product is CASSYSGPPSSYEQYF. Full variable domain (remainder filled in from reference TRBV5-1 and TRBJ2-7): KAGVTQTPRYLIKTRGQQVTLSCSPISGHRSVSWYQQTPGQGLQFLFEYFSETQRNKGNFPGRFSGRQFSNSRSEMNVSTLELGDSALYLCASSYSGPPSSYEQYFGPGTRLTVT.

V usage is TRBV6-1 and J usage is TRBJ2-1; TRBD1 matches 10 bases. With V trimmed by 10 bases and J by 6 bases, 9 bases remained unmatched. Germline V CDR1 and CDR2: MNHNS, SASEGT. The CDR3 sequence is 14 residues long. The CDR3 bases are TGTGCCATCTACCGGGACAGGGGAACCAATGAGCAGTTCTTC. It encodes CAIYRDRGTNEQFF.

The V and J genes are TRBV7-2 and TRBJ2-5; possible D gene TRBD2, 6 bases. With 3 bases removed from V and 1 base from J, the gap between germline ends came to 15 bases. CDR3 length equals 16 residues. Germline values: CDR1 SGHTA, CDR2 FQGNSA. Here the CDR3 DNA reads TGTGCCAGCAGCTTTTTACCGGGACTTACCCAAGAGACCCAGTACTTC. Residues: CASSFLPGLTQETQYF.

In DNA form, the CDR3 reads TGTGCCAGCAGTGAAGGGGGCCATAACAGGGCCGAGACCCAGTACTTC. Translation: CASSEGGHNRAETQYF. The genes are TRBV2 and TRBJ2-5; D is possibly TRBD1 (6 bases). CDR1 is SNHLY and CDR2 is FYNNEI in the germline V gene. V lost 1 base to trimming and J lost 5 bases, with 17 bases between them. There are 16 residues in the CDR3.